This T cell receptor (beta chain) was recovered during a study of cytomegalovirus exposure and HLA in healthy donors. Overall study findings and caveats: Differences between HLA loci emerged in a later analysis of TCR association rates, with DRB1 most and HLA-C fewest. A previous analysis found most TCR beta V segments productive roughly 90% or roughly 30% of the time. Among immune exposure information, only CMV serostatus was available.

Germline V gene data show CDR1 as LNHDA and CDR2 as SQIVND (reference sequence). This CDR3 has 11 amino acids. The V end was cut by 7 bases, the J end by 5 bases, with 5 bases between. Remarks on this clone: Its antigen is unknown.

13 Jbeta primers and 60 Vbeta primers were used for the PCR. Profiled with immunoSEQ multiplex PCR; TCRdb holds only in-frame clones, not every one. Of 150,000 or so clones in the sample, roughly 82% were seen once. This chain joins TRBV19 and TRBJ2-2; no firm D call. This clonotype was sampled from a man over 45 in good health and CMV-seropositive. Sequences were obtained from PBMCs. The CDR3 loop is CASTLTGELFF. The CDR3 nucleotides read TGTGCCAGTACCCTTACCGGGGAGCTGTTTTTT.